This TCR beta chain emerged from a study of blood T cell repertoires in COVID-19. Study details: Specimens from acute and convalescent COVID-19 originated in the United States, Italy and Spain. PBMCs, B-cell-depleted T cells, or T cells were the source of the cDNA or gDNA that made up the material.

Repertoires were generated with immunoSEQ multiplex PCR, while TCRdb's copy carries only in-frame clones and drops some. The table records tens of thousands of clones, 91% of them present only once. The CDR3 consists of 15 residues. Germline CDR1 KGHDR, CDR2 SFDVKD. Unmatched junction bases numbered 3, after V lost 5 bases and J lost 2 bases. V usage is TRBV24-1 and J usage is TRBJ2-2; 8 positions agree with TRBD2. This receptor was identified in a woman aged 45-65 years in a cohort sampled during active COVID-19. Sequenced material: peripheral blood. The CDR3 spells CATSVSGTNTGELFF. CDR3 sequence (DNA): TGTGCCACCAGTGTTAGCGGGACCAACACCGGGGAGCTGTTTTTT.